The 3 T cell receptor beta chains given below trace back to one sample, sequenced in a study of radiation and T cells in renal cell carcinoma. The treatment here: treatment-naive control, cytoreductive nephrectomy. Here immunoSEQ multiplex PCR was the method, and the copy in TCRdb shows in-frame clones only, minus some. Of roughly 13,000 clones listed, roughly three fifths are singletons. This material consisted of tumor tissue, taken from a patient whose treatment was nephrectomy without radiotherapy. The receptor set was obtained from a man in his forties or fifties with renal cell carcinoma.

This clone was picked up a small number of times. The chain employs TRBV29-1 and TRBJ1-1, with D hard to call. Germline CDR1 is SQVTM and CDR2 is ANQGSEA. CDR3 length equals 11 residues. V lost 4 bases and J 6 bases, leaving 9 bases between the germline ends. The DNA of the CDR3 is TGCAGCGTTGCTAATGGGGCTGAAGCTTTCTTT. This gives the protein CSVANGAEAFF.

The rearrangement uses TRBV5-1 and TRBJ1-2, with 9 bases matching TRBD1. CDR3 length: 15 amino acids. Per the germline V gene, CDR1 is SGHRS and CDR2 is YFSETQ. V gave up 2 bases and J gave up 2 bases; unmatched junction bases: 4. The CDR3 region is CASSFDRGGNYGYTF. CDR3 DNA sequence: TGCGCCAGCAGCTTTGACAGGGGGGGAAACTATGGCTACACCTTC.

This clone was seen more than once but under ten times. The chain is built from TRBV19 and TRBJ1-1; no clear D gene. V was shortened by 2 bases and J by 0 bases, with 7 bases between the two germline ends. Germline V gene sequence: CDR1 LNHDA, CDR2 SQIVND (reference sequence). The CDR3 has 14 amino acids. The CDR3 region has the DNA TGTGCCAGTAGTATACGCAGCCTGAACACTGAAGCTTTCTTT. It is translated as CASSIRSLNTEAFF.